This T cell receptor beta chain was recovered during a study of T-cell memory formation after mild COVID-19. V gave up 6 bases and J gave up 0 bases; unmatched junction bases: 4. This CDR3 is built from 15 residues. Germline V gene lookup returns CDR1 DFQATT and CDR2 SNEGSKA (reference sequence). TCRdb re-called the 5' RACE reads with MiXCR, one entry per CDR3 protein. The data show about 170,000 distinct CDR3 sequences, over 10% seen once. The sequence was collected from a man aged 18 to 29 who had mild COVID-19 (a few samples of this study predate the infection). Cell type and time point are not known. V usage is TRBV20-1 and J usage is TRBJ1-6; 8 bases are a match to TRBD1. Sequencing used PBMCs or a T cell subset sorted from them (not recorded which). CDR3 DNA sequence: TGCAGTGCCCCCACAGGGGGCTCCTATAATTCACCCCTCCACTTT. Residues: CSAPTGGSYNSPLHF.